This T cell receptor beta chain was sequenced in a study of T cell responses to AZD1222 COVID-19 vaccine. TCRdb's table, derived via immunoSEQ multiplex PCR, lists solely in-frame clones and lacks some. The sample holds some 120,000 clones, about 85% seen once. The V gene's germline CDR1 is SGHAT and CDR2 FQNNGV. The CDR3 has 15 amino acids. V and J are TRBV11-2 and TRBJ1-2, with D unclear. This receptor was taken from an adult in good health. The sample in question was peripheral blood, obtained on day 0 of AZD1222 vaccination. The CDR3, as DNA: TGTGCTACGAGGCAGGTGGGGAAAGCTCTCGGGGGCTACACCTTC. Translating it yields CATRQVGKALGGYTF.